These 18 T cell receptor beta chains were sequenced from one sample in a study of neurological immune-mediated disorders. TCRdb redid the calling of the 5' RACE reads with MiXCR, one entry per CDR3 protein. The sample shows 70,000 to 90,000 distinct CDR3 sequences, about 5% of them seen only once. Time point described: longitudinal time-point 2. The sample taken for sequencing was PBMCs. Every receptor here comes from a woman aged 60-75 years with multiple sclerosis.

This clonotype was detected many times. The rearrangement links TRBV12-3 or TRBV12-4 to TRBJ2-7; the match to TRBD2 covers 10 bases. The CDR3 runs 18 residues. V dropped 5 bases and J dropped 1; count of bases not matched to a gene: 14. In nucleotides, the CDR3 is TGTGCCAGCAGTGCGGGTCTTAGGAGCGGGGGGGGATCCTACGAGCAGTACTTC. Protein sequence: CASSAGLRSGGGSYEQYF.

This clonotype was found many times. The chain has TRBV20-1 and TRBJ2-1; D is uncertain. Trimming stripped 1 base from V and 2 bases from J, with 6 bases between. The germline V gene encodes CDR1 DFQATT and CDR2 SNEGSKA (reference sequence). The CDR3 length is 13 residues. Here the CDR3 DNA reads TGCAGTGCTAGAGGGCGGACCTACAATGAGCAGTTCTTC. Translating it yields CSARGRTYNEQFF.

This clonotype has a handful of counts. The V and J genes are TRBV5-6 and TRBJ1-3; possibly TRBD1 for D (5 bases). This CDR3 contains 15 residues. V lost 2 bases, J lost 9 bases, and 18 bases lay in between. Germline V CDR1 and CDR2: SGHDT, YYEEEE. CDR3 coding DNA: TGTGCCAGCAGCTTCCCGAAGCAGGTTGGGGGCACCATATATTTT. It translates to CASSFPKQVGGTIYF.

This clonotype was detected many times. This chain joins TRBV30 and TRBJ2-1, with D possibly being TRBD2 (6 bases). This CDR3 has 13 residues. Germline V gene sequence: CDR1 GTSNPN, CDR2 SVGIG (reference sequence). Between the trimmed V and J ends, which lost 2 bases and 9 bases, there was a span of 14 bases. CDR3 amino acids: CAWSSRAGGEQFF. Here the CDR3 DNA reads TGTGCCTGGAGTAGCCGAGCCGGGGGTGAGCAGTTCTTC. The full variable domain, its missing parts supplied by reference TRBV30 and TRBJ2-1, is SQTIHQWPATLVQPVGSPLSLECTVEGTSNPNLYWYRQAAGRGLQLLFYSVGIGQISSEVPQNLSASRPQDRQFILSSKKLLLSDSGFYLCAWSSRAGGEQFFGPGTRLTVL.

The sample holds a few counts of this clonotype. The chain combines TRBV20-1 with TRBJ2-3, with 8 bases matching TRBD2. This CDR3 region has 15 residues. Germline V lookup: CDR1 DFQATT, CDR2 SNEGSKA (reference sequence). J gave up 0 bases and V 3 bases, and 5 bases lay outside the gene matches. The CDR3 nucleotides are TGCAGTGCTAGTATCAGCGGGGGAAGCACAGATACGCAGTATTTT. The encoded protein is CSASISGGSTDTQYF.

This clonotype was recorded at least ten times. This chain uses TRBV20-1 with TRBJ1-5; 7 nucleotides agree with TRBD1. Germline CDR1 reads DFQATT; CDR2 reads SNEGSKA (reference sequence). This CDR3 contains 14 residues. With 7 bases clipped from V and 1 base from J, the junction kept 7 bases outside the gene matches. CDR3 residues: CSVETGLSNQPQHF. The CDR3 bases are TGCAGTGTTGAGACAGGGCTGAGCAATCAGCCCCAGCATTTT.

Points on this clonotype: Given the absence of the conserved phenylalanine or tryptophan at the CDR3 end, a read error is likely. The gene calls are TRBV5-6 and TRBJ2-7; D is tentatively TRBD1 or TRBD2 (6 bases each). Germline assignment: CDR1 SGHDT and CDR2 YYEEEE. The CDR3 loop spans 16 amino acids. The CDR3 region is CASSSKLFGGAYEQYS. The CDR3, as DNA: TGTGCCAGCAGCTCCAAGCTATTCGGGGGCGCCTATGAGCAGTACTCC.

This clonotype showed up many times. This chain joins TRBV20-1 and TRBJ2-1; TRBD2 matches at 12 bases. Trimming removed 3 bases from V and 7 bases from J; junction bases left unmatched: 4. This CDR3 is 14 amino acids long. Germline-derived CDR1 and CDR2 are DFQATT and SNEGSKA (reference sequence). The CDR3 reads CSASRLAGGNEQFF. The CDR3 DNA reads TGCAGTGCTAGTCGGCTAGCGGGGGGGAATGAGCAGTTCTTC.

This clonotype was seen at least ten times. The chain uses TRBV19 and TRBJ2-5, with 9 bases fitting TRBD2. The CDR3 runs 14 residues. Per germline, CDR1 LNHDA and CDR2 SQIVND (reference sequence). The trim removed 3 bases at V and 5 bases at J, leaving 4 bases unmatched. CDR3 amino acids: CASSMAGGRETQYF. The CDR3 coding sequence is TGTGCCAGTAGTATGGCGGGGGGGCGGGAGACCCAGTACTTC.

This clonotype was seen at least ten times. V usage is TRBV12-3 or TRBV12-4 and J usage is TRBJ1-4; tentatively, D is TRBD1 (6 bases). This CDR3 contains 15 residues. The V end was cut by 3 bases, the J end by 5 bases, with 13 bases between. The CDR3 loop is CASSFRTEINEKLFF. Written as DNA, the CDR3 is TGTGCCAGCAGTTTCCGGACAGAGATCAATGAAAAACTGTTTTTT.

The J gene is TRBJ2-4, the V gene TRBV20-1; perhaps TRBD1 as D (5 bases). The V and J ends lost 6 bases and 2 bases respectively, with 14 bases between them. CDR1 and CDR2 (germline): DFQATT, SNEGSKA (reference sequence). The length of the CDR3 is 14 residues. CDR3 sequence (DNA): TGCAGTGCGTATGACAGAGACCCCAAAAACATTCAGTACTTC. Encoded protein: CSAYDRDPKNIQYF.

The J gene is TRBJ2-3, the V gene TRBV6-1; 7 bases line up with TRBD1. The CDR3 length is 16 residues. J was trimmed by 6 bases and V by 4 bases; bases with no gene match: 13. Germline V gene sequence: CDR1 MNHNS, CDR2 SASEGT. In DNA, the CDR3 is TGTGCCAGCAGTGCAGTGACAGGGCTAAATGTGGATACGCAGTATTTT. Its translation: CASSAVTGLNVDTQYF.

On this clonotype: Given a much more abundant clone one base away, this may be a read error. The rearrangement joins TRBV5-1 to TRBJ2-7, with TRBD2 matching 8 bases. The CDR3 runs to 15 residues. CDR1 is SGHRS and CDR2 is YFSETQ in the germline V gene. CDR3 bases: TGCGTCAGCAGTTCCGGGGGGGCCTTATCCTACGAGCAGTACTTC. Translated, it gives CVSSSGGALSYEQYF.

In its sample, this clonotype was seen a few times. This chain links TRBV18 with TRBJ2-1, with 8 bases matching TRBD1. The trim removed 4 bases at V and 8 bases at J, leaving 10 bases unmatched. This CDR3 region has 15 residues. Germline V gene data show CDR1 as KGHSH and CDR2 as LQKENI. CDR3 in amino acids: CASSQNRGAFDEQFF. CDR3 sequence (DNA): TGTGCCAGCTCACAAAACAGGGGGGCATTCGATGAGCAGTTCTTC.

In this sample, this clonotype turned up many times. The chain is built from TRBV20-1 and TRBJ1-1, with D possibly being TRBD1 (6 bases). V was pared by 3 bases and J by 1 base, with 18 bases between. The V gene's germline CDR1 is DFQATT and CDR2 SNEGSKA (reference sequence). The CDR3 loop spans 16 amino acids. The CDR3 nucleotides are TGCAGTGCTAGTCAGCACGGGGGGCTCGCGAACACTGAAGCTTTCTTT. Its translation is CSASQHGGLANTEAFF.

This clonotype was seen repeatedly, ten times or more. The chain recombines TRBV11-2 with TRBJ2-1, with 7 nucleotides matching TRBD2. The J segment lost 13 bases and the V segment lost 0 bases, leaving 6 bases of the junction unmatched. This CDR3 contains 13 residues. Germline CDR1 reads SGHAT; CDR2 reads FQNNGV. CDR3 loop: CASSLDGGLPQFF. DNA for the CDR3: TGTGCCAGCAGCTTAGATGGGGGACTACCACAGTTCTTC.

The chain links TRBV10-3 to TRBJ2-3; 7 nucleotides line up with TRBD2. The CDR3 length is 15 residues. Losses at the gene ends were 4 bases for V and 2 bases for J; bases not matched to a gene: 6. Germline CDR1 reads ENHRY; CDR2 reads SYGVKD. The CDR3 here is CAISAGTTYTDTQYF. As DNA, the CDR3 is TGTGCCATCAGTGCCGGGACTACTTACACAGATACGCAGTATTTT.

This clonotype showed up many times. The genes are TRBV4-1 and TRBJ1-2; maybe TRBD1 (6 bases). Trimming pared 0 bases from V and 2 bases from J, leaving 10 bases between. The CDR3 extends over 15 amino acids. Germline CDR1 and CDR2: MGHRA and YSYEKL. Here the CDR3 reads CASSQDPQGNYGYTF. The DNA for the CDR3 is TGCGCCAGCAGCCAAGACCCCCAGGGGAACTATGGCTACACCTTC.